Listed here are 25 T cell receptor beta chains from one sample, sequenced in a study of blood T cell repertoires in COVID-19. TCRdb's table, derived via immunoSEQ multiplex PCR, lists solely in-frame clones and lacks some. The top ten clones hold 8.8% of a sample with under 150,000 clones, approximately 84% of them seen once. Sample: peripheral blood. The source is a woman aged 80 or older in a cohort sampled during active or convalescent COVID-19.

This rearrangement joins TRBV30 to TRBJ2-1; D remains unclear. The CDR3 runs 15 residues. The V gene lost 4 bases and the J gene lost 5 bases, with 18 bases spanning the gap. From germline, CDR1 is GTSNPN and CDR2 SVGIG (reference sequence). The CDR3 sequence: CAWNSRLTTNNEQFF. DNA for the CDR3: TGTGCCTGGAATTCACGGCTTACAACTAACAATGAGCAGTTCTTC.

This chain connects TRBV5-1 to TRBJ1-4; D perhaps matches TRBD1 (5 bases). The germline V gene has CDR1 SGHRS and CDR2 YFSETQ. V was cut by 6 bases and J by 3 bases, with 18 bases left in between. The CDR3 runs to 16 residues. CDR3 amino acids: CASTRTIQAPNEKLFF. Here the CDR3 DNA reads TGCGCCAGCACACGGACCATACAGGCCCCTAATGAAAAACTGTTTTTT.

This rearrangement joins TRBV5-1 to TRBJ1-4; D not certain. This CDR3 is built from 13 residues. The V gene's germline CDR1 is SGHRS and CDR2 YFSETQ. V was clipped by 3 bases and J by 5 bases, with 8 bases between them. The DNA of the CDR3 is TGCGCCAGCAGCTCCCTGGAGAATGAAAAACTGTTTTTT. It is translated as CASSSLENEKLFF.

V and J are TRBV29-1 and TRBJ2-7; possible D gene TRBD1, 6 bases. CDR3 length: 11 amino acids. With 4 bases removed from V and 2 bases from J, the gap between germline ends came to 6 bases. Germline CDR1 and CDR2: SQVTM and ANQGSEA. CDR3 nucleotide sequence: TGCAGCGTTGGGGACACCTACGAGCAGTACTTC. It encodes CSVGDTYEQYF.

This clone came up once. This chain uses TRBV24-1 with TRBJ1-5; TRBD1 might be the D (6 bases). This CDR3 has 14 residues. V lost 3 bases and J lost 3, with 8 bases in between. Germline CDR1 is KGHDR and CDR2 is SFDVKD. The CDR3 loop reads CATSDTGYNQPQHF. CDR3 DNA: TGTGCCACCAGTGATACAGGGTACAATCAGCCCCAGCATTTT.

This chain uses TRBV7-8 with TRBJ1-1; 7 bases fit TRBD1. V was pared by 0 bases and J by 6 bases, with 7 bases of the junction left unmatched. CDR3 length: 15 amino acids. Germline CDR1 is SGHVS and CDR2 is FQNEAQ. The chain's CDR3 is CASSLAGQVESEAFF. CDR3 sequence (DNA): TGTGCCAGCAGCTTAGCTGGACAGGTGGAGTCTGAAGCTTTCTTT.

This chain connects TRBV19 to TRBJ1-2, with D maybe TRBD1 (5 bases). Germline values: CDR1 LNHDA, CDR2 SQIVND (reference sequence). This CDR3 has 15 residues. With 1 base removed from V and 7 bases from J, the gap between germline ends came to 16 bases. CDR3 region: CASSIGGRRGSGYTF. The CDR3, as DNA: TGTGCCAGTAGTATAGGGGGCAGAAGAGGCTCTGGCTACACCTTC.

This chain connects TRBV7-9 to TRBJ1-1; D might be TRBD1 (5 bases). The CDR3 is 14 residues long. Germline lookup yields CDR1 SEHNR and CDR2 FQNEAQ (reference sequence). V was pared by 5 bases and J by 2 bases, with 12 bases between. The CDR3 sequence is CASSPDSYNTEAFF. For the CDR3, the DNA is TGTGCCAGCAGCCCCGACAGCTACAACACTGAAGCTTTCTTT.

The chain carries TRBV6-4 and TRBJ2-1, with TRBD2 identical over 11 bases. Unmatched junction bases numbered 6, after V lost 4 bases and J lost 7 bases. This CDR3 is 15 amino acids long. The germline CDR1 and CDR2 sequences are MRHNA and SNTAGT. DNA for the CDR3: TGTGCCAGCAGTGTCGGGACTAGCGGTTTGAATGAGCAGTTCTTC. Encoded protein: CASSVGTSGLNEQFF.

The J gene is TRBJ2-7, the V gene TRBV4-1; D remains unclear. CDR1 is MGHRA, CDR2 YSYEKL, per germline. The germline V and J ends were trimmed by 1 base and 3 bases, with 10 bases remaining between them. CDR3 length: 14 amino acids. The DNA for the CDR3 is TGCGCCAGCAGCCAAGTCTTCGGGTTCTACGAGCAGTACGTC. Protein product: CASSQVFGFYEQYV.

The gene calls are TRBV5-1 and TRBJ2-1, with D possibly matching TRBD1 (6 bases). Trimming removed 0 bases at V and 9 bases at J, with 13 bases between. Germline CDR1 SGHRS, CDR2 YFSETQ. CDR3 length: 14 amino acids. The CDR3 reads CASSLAPGEIEQFF. CDR3 nucleotides: TGCGCCAGCAGCTTGGCGCCAGGGGAGATTGAGCAGTTCTTC.

The genes are TRBV5-6 and TRBJ2-3; no definite D call. The CDR3 is made up of 16 amino acids. Trimming shortened V by 3 bases and J by 1 base, and 15 bases separated the two germline ends. Germline CDR1 SGHDT, CDR2 YYEEEE. The CDR3 loop reads CASSSPYSLGTDTQYF. Here the CDR3 DNA reads TGTGCCAGCAGCTCACCCTACAGTCTCGGCACAGATACGCAGTATTTT.

V usage is TRBV9 and J usage is TRBJ1-5; a weak D match, TRBD1 (6 bases). There are 17 residues in the CDR3. V lost 5 bases and J 0 bases, leaving 18 bases between the germline ends. Germline V lookup: CDR1 SGDLS, CDR2 YYNGEE. The CDR3 DNA sequence: TGTGCCAGCAGTTATCTTAACGGGACACATAGCAATCAGCCCCAGCATTTT. Translating it yields CASSYLNGTHSNQPQHF.

This sequence joins TRBV10-3 and TRBJ2-3; 7 nucleotides match TRBD2. The germline V gene has CDR1 ENHRY and CDR2 SYGVKD. This CDR3 contains 17 residues. The trim removed 4 bases at V and 3 bases at J, leaving 13 bases unmatched. CDR3 region: CAISVNHGGRKTDTQYF. The CDR3 bases are TGTGCCATCAGTGTAAACCACGGGGGGAGAAAAACAGATACGCAGTATTTT.

The chain carries TRBV18 and TRBJ2-1, with 10 positions matching TRBD1. The J segment lost 7 bases and the V segment lost 5 bases, leaving 2 bases of the junction unmatched. Germline V gene lookup returns CDR1 KGHSH and CDR2 LQKENI. The CDR3 covers 13 residues. CDR3 region: CASSRDRGNEQFF. The CDR3 DNA follows: TGTGCCAGCTCAAGGGACAGGGGTAATGAGCAGTTCTTC.

The chain is built from TRBV5-8 and TRBJ1-2; D uncertain. Trimming cost V 1 base and J 3 bases, with 10 bases left between them. Germline V gene lookup returns CDR1 SGHTS and CDR2 YDEGEE. CDR3 length equals 14 residues. CDR3 bases: TGTGCCAGCAGCTTGTCTACGGGGTACTATGGCTACACCTTC. Translating it yields CASSLSTGYYGYTF.

Ten or more counts support this clone. The rearrangement links TRBV30 to TRBJ1-2; 7 bases match TRBD1. This CDR3 is built from 14 residues. Germline V gene sequence: CDR1 GTSNPN, CDR2 SVGIG (reference sequence). CDR3 in amino acids: CAAEGDSLNYGYTF. The CDR3 DNA is TGTGCGGCGGAGGGGGACAGCTTAAACTATGGCTACACCTTC.

The chain is built from TRBV9 and TRBJ2-5; 12 bases align to TRBD2. The CDR3 is 16 amino acids. J gave up 5 bases and V 3 bases, and 8 bases lay outside the gene matches. CDR1 is SGDLS and CDR2 is YYNGEE in the germline V gene. In DNA, the CDR3 is TGTGCCAGCAGCGCCCTCACTAGCGGGGGGCGGGAGACCCAGTACTTC. Encoded protein: CASSALTSGGRETQYF.

The V and J genes are TRBV6-5 and TRBJ1-1; D remains unclear. The germline CDR1 and CDR2 sequences are MNHEY and SVGAGI. The CDR3 consists of 13 residues. The germline V and J ends were trimmed by 0 bases and 11 bases, with 13 bases remaining between them. The CDR3 sequence: CASSYSTGSVAFF. The CDR3 DNA reads TGTGCCAGCAGTTACTCAACCGGGTCGGTGGCTTTCTTT.

V usage is TRBV2 and J usage is TRBJ1-5; D is unclear. Trimming shortened V by 5 bases and J by 9 bases, and 8 bases separated the two germline ends. The CDR3 runs 11 residues. From germline, CDR1 is SNHLY and CDR2 FYNNEI. The CDR3 loop is CASSLSGPQHF. In nucleotides, the CDR3 is TGTGCCAGCAGTTTATCAGGGCCCCAGCATTTT.

This clone appeared a few times. V and J are TRBV9 and TRBJ2-7, with a tentative D call TRBD1 (6 bases). This CDR3 has 15 amino acids. Between the trimmed V and J ends, which lost 4 bases and 2 bases, there was a span of 16 bases. Germline V lookup: CDR1 SGDLS, CDR2 YYNGEE. CDR3 region: CASSPPQGGPYEQYF. For the CDR3, the DNA is TGTGCCAGCAGCCCCCCCCAAGGGGGACCCTACGAGCAGTACTTC.

This clone was detected a few times. The chain has TRBV9 and TRBJ2-6; a possible D gene is TRBD2 (6 bases). This CDR3 is 15 amino acids long. Trimming took 1 base from V and 2 from J, leaving 7 bases between them. The V gene's germline CDR1 is SGDLS and CDR2 YYNGEE. The CDR3 loop reads CASSVWGAGANVLTF. CDR3 DNA: TGTGCCAGCAGCGTATGGGGGGCTGGGGCCAACGTCCTGACTTTC.

This rearrangement joins TRBV2 to TRBJ2-7; weak D call: TRBD1 (6 bases). Germline-derived CDR1 and CDR2 are SNHLY and FYNNEI. V lost 4 bases to trimming and J lost 2 bases, with 9 bases between them. The CDR3 contains 13 residues. As DNA, the CDR3 is TGTGCCAGCAGTGGGACAGTGGCCTACGAGCAGTACTTC. Translated, it gives CASSGTVAYEQYF. The full variable domain, in which reference TRBV2 and TRBJ2-7 provide the parts outside the CDR3, is EPEVTQTPSHQVTQMGQEVILRCVPISNHLYFYWYRQILGQKVEFLVSFYNNEISEKSEIFDDQFSVERPDGSNFTLKIRSTKLEDSAMYFCASSGTVAYEQYFGPGTRLTVT.

This chain connects TRBV19 to TRBJ2-5, with 10 bases identical to TRBD1. The germline V gene encodes CDR1 LNHDA and CDR2 SQIVND (reference sequence). The CDR3 covers 15 residues. J lost 7 bases, V lost 3 bases, and 8 bases had no gene match. The CDR3 is CASSIKGQGRRTQYF. For the CDR3, the DNA is TGTGCCAGTAGTATCAAGGGACAGGGGAGGCGGACCCAGTACTTC.

This sequence joins TRBV19 and TRBJ1-5; D unresolved. The CDR3 is 12 amino acids. From germline, CDR1 is LNHDA and CDR2 SQIVND (reference sequence). With 5 bases removed from V and 3 bases from J, the gap between germline ends came to 5 bases. In DNA form, the CDR3 reads TGTGCCAGTAGTTTCAACAATCAGCCCCAGCATTTT. The encoded protein is CASSFNNQPQHF. Filled out from reference TRBV19 and TRBJ1-5, the complete variable domain reads DGGITQSPKYLFRKEGQNVTLSCEQNLNHDAMYWYRQDPGQGLRLIYYSQIVNDFQKGDIAEGYSVSREKKESFPLTVTSAQKNPTAFYLCASSFNNQPQHFGDGTRLSIL.